The rows below give T cell receptor beta chains drawn from one sample of a study of shared clonotypes between healthy human individuals. The data were produced by immunoSEQ multiplex PCR, yet TCRdb's version contains in-frame clones alone and is incomplete. The sample lists approximately 400,000 clones; 95% to 97% were seen once. The sequencing input was memory CD8+ T cells sorted from blood. The receptor set was obtained from a man younger than 40 in good health. Each CDR3 is given with its conserved first and last residue. The D gene is left open where the match is weak. Some rows have no size entry. The others give once, few or many, or a class for an expanded clone.

>-|TRBV5-5|-|TRBJ2-3
TGTGCCAGCAGCTTGAGTTCGACCACAGATACGCAGTATTTT
CASSLSSTTDTQYF
>-|TRBV2|-|TRBJ2-2
TGTGCCAGCAGTGGAACAGTCGTGGGAGGGGAGCTGTTTTTT
CASSGTVVGGELFF
>-|TRBV4-1|-|TRBJ2-7
TGCGCCAGCAGCCAAGATGCATCGACCTACGAGCAGTACTTC
CASSQDASTYEQYF
>-|TRBV7-9|-|TRBJ1-1
TGTGCCAGCAGCTTTTTGGAGTTTGAAGCTTTCTTT
CASSFLEFEAFF
>-|TRBV2|TRBD2|TRBJ2-1
TGTGCCAGCCGACTAGCGGGGGACAATGAGCAGTTCTTC
CASRLAGDNEQFF
>-|TRBV5-4|TRBD1|TRBJ2-2
TGTGCCAGCAGCTCGGACAGGGGGCAGGACACCGGGGAGCTGTTTTTT
CASSSDRGQDTGELFF
>-|TRBV28|-|TRBJ1-5
TGTGCCAGCAGCCGAGCGGGCAGGCTCAATCAGCCCCAGCATTTT
CASSRAGRLNQPQHF
>-|TRBV5-1|-|TRBJ1-5
TGCGCCAGCAGCTTGGGGGACCACCAGCCCCAGCATTTT
CASSLGDHQPQHF
>-|TRBV5-6|-|TRBJ1-2
TGTGCCAGCAGCTTGTCGACAACTAACTATGGCTACACCTTC
CASSLSTTNYGYTF
>-|TRBV30|-|TRBJ1-2
TGTGCCTGGAGTTTTGGGGGAACCTATGGCTACACCTTC
CAWSFGGTYGYTF
>-|TRBV13|TRBD2|TRBJ2-7
TGTGCCAGCAGCGCAATGGGGCCGGGACTAGCGGGAGGGCGTACGGGCTACGAGCAGTACTTC
CASSAMGPGLAGGRTGYEQYF
>-|TRBV5-4|TRBD2|TRBJ2-7
TGTGCCAGCAGCTTGGGGGCCGGCGGGAGTCTCTACGAGCAGTACTTC
CASSLGAGGSLYEQYF
>-|TRBV27|TRBD2|TRBJ2-7
TGTGCCAGCAGTTTAAGGACTAGTTCGGGCTACGAGCAGTACTTC
CASSLRTSSGYEQYF
>-|TRBV28|-|TRBJ1-1
TGTGCCAGCAGTAGGATGGGCACTGAAGCTTTCTTT
CASSRMGTEAFF
>once|TRBV13|TRBD1|TRBJ1-5
TGTGCCAGCAGCACCCGGGACAGCGCCCAGCATTTT
CASSTRDSAQHF
>-|TRBV21-1|-|TRBJ2-7
TGTGCCAGCAGCGCAAGAGACAGGGGCGAGCAGTACTTC
CASSARDRGEQYF
>-|TRBV29-1|-|TRBJ2-5
TGCAGCGTTGGGGGGGCCCTTCGAGAGACCCAGTACTTC
CSVGGALRETQYF
>-|TRBV7-9|-|TRBJ2-1
TGTGCCAGCAGCTCCCCTACCCACAGGGATGAGCAGTTCTTC
CASSSPTHRDEQFF
>-|TRBV29-1|TRBD2|TRBJ2-4
TGCAGCGTGCGAGTAGCGGGGGGAGGTGGAAACATTCAGTACTTC
CSVRVAGGGGNIQYF
>-|TRBV10-3|-|TRBJ2-6
TGTGCCATCAGCGAGTCAAGGCAGGGCCACTCTGGGGCCAACGTCCTGACTTTC
CAISESRQGHSGANVLTF
>-|TRBV7-9|TRBD1|TRBJ1-1
TGTGCCAGCAGCCCGCGGACAGGGGGGAACACTGAAGCTTTCTTT
CASSPRTGGNTEAFF
>-|TRBV19|-|TRBJ2-2
TGTGCCAGTAGTAAAGTGGGGGGCGCGAACACCGGGGAGCTGTTTTTT
CASSKVGGANTGELFF
>-|TRBV11-1|-|TRBJ2-2
TGTGCCAGCAGCTCCTACCGGGAGCTGTTTTTT
CASSSYRELFF
>-|TRBV28|TRBD1|TRBJ2-7
TGTGCCAGTAGAACAGGGGGTTACTCCTACGAGCAGTACTTC
CASRTGGYSYEQYF
>once|TRBV5-7|-|TRBJ1-6
TGTGCCAGCAGCTTGGTAGGGCAGGGCAATTCACCCCTCCACTTT
CASSLVGQGNSPLHF
>-|TRBV5-4|TRBD2|TRBJ2-7
TGTGCCAGCAGTTCGGGACTAGCGGGGAACTACGAGCAGTACTTC
CASSSGLAGNYEQYF
>-|TRBV15|-|TRBJ2-1
TGTGCCACCAGCGCGTCTAGCGTCCTCTCCTACAATGAGCAGTTCTTC
CATSASSVLSYNEQFF
>-|TRBV6-5|-|TRBJ2-2
TGTGCCAGCAGCCCAGACGGGACCGGGGAGCTGTTTTTT
CASSPDGTGELFF
>-|TRBV19|-|TRBJ1-3
TGTGCCAGCCAACAGAGAAACACCATATATTTT
CASQQRNTIYF
>-|TRBV7-9|-|TRBJ2-1
TGTGCCAGCAGCTTACGGGGGCCGAGCTCCTACAATGAGCAGTTCTTC
CASSLRGPSSYNEQFF
>-|TRBV29-1|TRBD1|TRBJ1-2
TGCAGCGTTGGGGGCGGCCTACAGGGGGCGGTTGGCTACACCTTC
CSVGGGLQGAVGYTF
>-|TRBV9|-|TRBJ2-7
TGTGCCAGCAGCGTAGGTCCCACTTTGGACGAGCAGTACTTC
CASSVGPTLDEQYF
>-|TRBV30|-|TRBJ2-3
TGTGCCTGGAGTGTACTGGGCACAGATACGCAGTATTTT
CAWSVLGTDTQYF
>-|TRBV4-2|TRBD1|TRBJ1-5
TGTGCCAGCAGCCCAAACAGGGGTAGCAATCAGCCCCAGCATTTT
CASSPNRGSNQPQHF
>-|TRBV6-5|TRBD1|TRBJ2-7
TGTGCCAGCAGTCTCCGACAGGGCTACGAGCAGTACTTC
CASSLRQGYEQYF
>-|TRBV4-1|-|TRBJ1-2
TGCGCCAGCAGCCAGTCCCCCACAGGGAACTATGGCTACACCTTC
CASSQSPTGNYGYTF
>-|TRBV4-1|TRBD2|TRBJ2-3
TGCGCCAGCAGCCAGTTAGCGGGAGGCCCTGCCGCAGATACGCAGTATTTT
CASSQLAGGPAADTQYF
>-|TRBV28|-|TRBJ2-5
TGTGCCAGCAGTGACAGCCGCCAAGAGACCCAGTACTTC
CASSDSRQETQYF
>-|TRBV6-5|-|TRBJ2-7
TGTGCCAGCAGCCGCCCTAGCGACCGCGACGAGCAGTACTTC
CASSRPSDRDEQYF
>-|TRBV6-1|-|TRBJ1-5
TGTGCCAGCAGTGAAGAAAGGCCCCAGCATTTT
CASSEERPQHF
>-|TRBV30|TRBD2|TRBJ2-1
TGTGCCTGCAGAGCGGGAGGGAATGAGCAGTTCTTC
CACRAGGNEQFF
>once|TRBV30|-|TRBJ1-3
TGTGCTCACGGGGGAAACACCATATATTTT
CAHGGNTIYF
>-|TRBV19|-|TRBJ2-7
TGTGCCAGTAGCCCACTTCCCAAGGGGCAGTACTTC
CASSPLPKGQYF
>-|TRBV7-9|-|TRBJ2-4
TGTGCCAGCAGCTTGGGCGGGTTGGGGGCCAAAAACATTCAGTACTTC
CASSLGGLGAKNIQYF
>-|TRBV5-4|-|TRBJ2-3
TGTGCCAGCAGCTTTCCGGGTTACGAGGAGACAGATACGCAGTATTTT
CASSFPGYEETDTQYF
>-|TRBV6-6|-|TRBJ1-2
TGTGCCAGCAGACCGACAGGTGACTATGGCTACACCTTC
CASRPTGDYGYTF
>-|TRBV19|-|TRBJ2-1
TGTGCCAGTAGTCGTTACAGGGGGACTAGTCTAAATTACAATGAGCAGTTCTTC
CASSRYRGTSLNYNEQFF
>-|TRBV7-9|-|TRBJ1-6
TGTGCCAGCAGCTTTGGGATTTCACCCCTCCACTTT
CASSFGISPLHF
>-|TRBV5-4|-|TRBJ2-2
TGTGCCAGCAGCTTGCTTGCCGGGGAGCTGTTTTTT
CASSLLAGELFF
>-|TRBV28|TRBD1|TRBJ1-1
TGTGCCAGCAGTTATTGGACAGGGGGAACTAACACTGAAGCTTTCTTT
CASSYWTGGTNTEAFF
>-|TRBV5-6|TRBD1|TRBJ2-7
TGTGCCAGCAGCTCTTTCTGGCTAGGGGACAGCCCCTACGAGCAGTACTTC
CASSSFWLGDSPYEQYF
>-|TRBV30|-|TRBJ2-3
TGTGCCTGGAGTGTACGTAGGGCGGACACCCTCACAGATACGCAGTATTTT
CAWSVRRADTLTDTQYF
>-|TRBV5-4|-|TRBJ2-3
TGTGCCAGCAGCTCCCCCATGGATACGCAGTATTTT
CASSSPMDTQYF
>-|TRBV6-5|-|TRBJ1-1
TGTGCCAGCAGGAATACAGGGACGAACACTGAAGCTTTCTTT
CASRNTGTNTEAFF
>-|TRBV10-3|-|TRBJ1-1
TGTGCCATCAAGGGGGGGGCGAACACTGAAGCTTTCTTT
CAIKGGANTEAFF
>-|TRBV4-1|-|TRBJ2-7
TGCGCCAGCAGCCAAGTCCGGGGGTGGTACGAGCAGTACTTC
CASSQVRGWYEQYF
>once|TRBV18|TRBD1|TRBJ1-5
TGTGCCAGCTCACCGGACAGGGGGCGCCAGCCCCAGCATTTT
CASSPDRGRQPQHF
>-|TRBV6-4|TRBD1|TRBJ2-3
TGTGCCAGCAGTGACTCGGACAGGGGGCGCACAGATACGCAGTATTTT
CASSDSDRGRTDTQYF
>-|TRBV7-8|-|TRBJ2-7
TGTGCCAGCAGGATTGCAGGGACGCTGTTAATGGAACCCCCCTACGAGCAGTACTTC
CASRIAGTLLMEPPYEQYF
>-|TRBV18|-|TRBJ2-6
TGTGCCAGCTCATCTACCGGGACGGAATTCGGTGGGGCCAACGTCCTGACTTTC
CASSSTGTEFGGANVLTF